This TCR beta chain was observed in a study of T cell repertoires in cytomegalovirus infection. Study at large: A matching HLA type, together with CMV infection, was signaled by public TCR beta signatures.

There are many counts of this clonotype. What it binds is unknown. Study results and limitations: The response measured ex vivo was dominated by TCR beta clonotypes (HLA-C-restricted and CMV-specific).

CDR3 length equals 13 residues. Trimming left V 0 bases short and J 10 bases short, with 10 bases between. The germline V gene has CDR1 SNHLY and CDR2 FYNNEI. TCRdb re-called the reads through MiXCR, storing one row per CDR3 protein. The sample has under 200,000 distinct CDR3 sequences, 8.5% to 10% seen once. The chain joins TRBV2 to TRBJ2-1; D is possibly TRBD2 (5 bases). Input material: PBMCs. This receptor was taken from a human donor in good health (CMV status not recorded). Some clones in this sample may be carry-over from other donors' samples. The CDR3 DNA is TGTGCCAGCAGTGAAGCGCGAGAGGGCGAGCAGTTCTTC. This encodes CASSEAREGEQFF.